Sequencing of this TCR beta chain was carried out in a study of low-dose radiotherapy and immunotherapy resistance in tumors. Across the study: The fractionation for Cohort 1 was 0.5 Gy per fraction every 2 weeks, totaling 6.5 Gy.

TRAV- and TRBV-specific primers, spanning alpha and beta chains, primed first-strand cDNA. Both a constant-region primer and a V-primer adapter served to amplify TCRs across 15 to 20 PCR cycles. MiXCR was run by TCRdb on the reads, yielding one entry per CDR3 protein. The sample records 60,000 or so distinct CDR3 sequences, about 23% being singletons. CDR3 length: 16 amino acids. Trimming took 5 bases from V and 7 from J, leaving 21 bases between them. Germline lookup yields CDR1 SGHVS and CDR2 FQNEAQ. Stated time point: after trial treatment. Stated treatment: LDRT plus nivolumab, ipilimumab, low-dose cyclophosphamide and aspirin (RACIN trial). As a condition of eligibility, patients had advanced solid tumors lacking tumor-infiltrating lymphocytes.

The chain recombines TRBV7-8 with TRBJ2-1; D tentatively fits TRBD1 or TRBD2 (5 bases each). The TCR was taken from a male donor with prostate cancer. Sequenced here: PBMCs, sampled after low-dose radiotherapy plus immunotherapy. The CDR3 region has the DNA TGTGCCAGCAGCCTTAGACGGGGCGGCTGGACAAATGAGCAGTTCTTC. Amino acids: CASSLRRGGWTNEQFF.